A selection of T cell receptor beta chains follows, all from one sample in a study of control samples from healthy donors and cancer patients. Generated by immunoSEQ multiplex PCR, the TCRdb table keeps only in-frame clones and is missing some. The sample gives about 63,000 clones, around 85% of which show up once; approximately 5% is in the top ten. Sequenced material: blood. The receptors here all came from a man aged 40-50 years in good health. Both conserved end residues are part of each CDR3. A D gene is named only where the DNA matches it firmly. Part of the rows lack a size; the others show once, few, many or a class for expanded clones.

>TRBJ2-7|large|TRBD1|TRBV12-3/TRBV12-4
CASSLGTGAEQYF
TGTGCCAGCAGTTTAGGGACAGGGGCCGAGCAGTACTTC
>TRBJ2-1|.|.|TRBV11-2
CASSPRTQKGNEQFF
TGTGCCAGCAGCCCGAGGACCCAAAAGGGCAATGAGCAGTTCTTC
>TRBJ2-1|.|TRBD1|TRBV11-1
CASSLSRTGVNEQFF
TGTGCCAGCAGCTTATCCCGGACAGGGGTGAATGAGCAGTTCTTC
>TRBJ1-6|.|.|TRBV7-2
CASSPDGDNSPLHF
TGTGCCAGCAGCCCGGACGGGGATAATTCACCCCTCCACTTT
>TRBJ1-6|.|TRBD1|TRBV27
CASRLGQGDSPLHF
TGTGCCAGCCGCCTGGGACAGGGTGATTCACCCCTCCACTTT
>TRBJ2-3|.|TRBD2|TRBV7-7
CASSPSGGGTDTQYF
TGTGCCAGCAGCCCTAGCGGGGGTGGCACAGATACGCAGTATTTT
>TRBJ2-1|once|TRBD1|TRBV7-2
CASSIRTGGLTQPYNEQFF
TGTGCCAGCAGCATCCGGACAGGGGGCCTTACCCAACCCTACAATGAGCAGTTCTTC
>TRBJ2-7|once|.|TRBV19
CASSRGPEQYF
TGTGCCAGTAGTAGGGGACCTGAGCAGTACTTC
>TRBJ2-2|.|TRBD1|TRBV6-2/TRBV6-3
CASSYGTGLIGELFF
TGTGCCAGCAGTTACGGGACAGGGCTGATCGGGGAGCTGTTTTTT
>TRBJ2-1|.|.|TRBV10-3
CAISESTTGNNEQFF
TGTGCCATCAGTGAGTCGACAACAGGGAACAATGAGCAGTTCTTC
>TRBJ2-4|.|.|TRBV30
CAWSVTGNLAKNIQYF
TGTGCCTGGAGTGTAACCGGCAATCTAGCCAAAAACATTCAGTACTTC
>TRBJ2-1|once|.|TRBV7-3
CASSFFPPPDEQFF
TGTGCCAGCAGCTTTTTCCCCCCGCCCGATGAGCAGTTCTTC
>TRBJ2-2|.|.|TRBV14
CASSQEAGTGELFF
TGTGCCAGCAGCCAAGAGGCGGGAACCGGGGAGCTGTTTTTT
>TRBJ1-2|.|TRBD1|TRBV15
CATSRDTEATGNGYTF
TGTGCCACCAGCAGAGATACAGAAGCGACAGGGAATGGCTACACCTTC
>TRBJ2-7|few|.|TRBV30
CAWSGDRKSYEQYF
TGTGCCTGGAGTGGCGACAGGAAATCCTACGAGCAGTACTTC
>TRBJ2-4|.|.|TRBV14
CASSLDVHIQYF
TGTGCCAGCAGCCTCGACGTGCACATTCAGTACTTC
>TRBJ1-1|few|.|TRBV5-6
CASTLNTEAFF
TGTGCCAGCACCTTGAACACTGAAGCTTTCTTT
>TRBJ1-1|.|.|TRBV20-1
CSAYSNTEAFF
TGCAGTGCTTACAGTAACACTGAAGCTTTCTTT
>TRBJ2-7|.|.|TRBV28
CASSLQPYEQYF
TGTGCCAGCAGTTTACAGCCCTACGAGCAGTACTTC
>TRBJ1-2|.|.|TRBV18
CASSIQGPGYTF
TGTGCCAGCTCAATTCAGGGCCCTGGCTACACCTTC
>TRBJ1-1|.|.|TRBV7-9
CASSLSNTEAFF
TGTGCCAGCAGCTTATCCAACACTGAAGCTTTCTTT
>TRBJ1-1|.|.|TRBV11-2
CASSLAQGVTFF
TGTGCCAGCAGCTTAGCCCAGGGAGTCACTTTCTTT
>TRBJ2-5|.|.|TRBV7-2
CASSLLSPTGLRLETQYF
TGTGCCAGCAGCTTATTGAGTCCCACCGGACTTCGCCTAGAGACCCAGTACTTC
>TRBJ2-2|.|.|TRBV30
CAWSRGLASTGELFF
TGTGCCTGGAGTAGGGGTTTGGCTAGCACCGGGGAGCTGTTTTTT
>TRBJ2-7|.|.|TRBV11-2
CASSSGHFYEQYF
TGTGCCAGCAGCTCGGGACATTTTTACGAGCAGTACTTC
>TRBJ2-1|few|TRBD2|TRBV27
CASSERRGGNEQFF
TGTGCCAGCAGTGAACGGCGCGGGGGAAATGAGCAGTTCTTC
>TRBJ2-1|few|TRBD1|TRBV7-9
CASSPLWTGSLNEQFF
TGTGCCAGCAGCCCCCTCTGGACAGGATCATTAAATGAGCAGTTCTTC
>TRBJ2-1|once|TRBD1|TRBV18
CASSPGTGGYNEQFF
TGTGCCAGCTCACCCGGGACAGGGGGTTACAATGAGCAGTTCTTC
>TRBJ2-7|.|.|TRBV27
CASRETGDYEQYF
TGTGCCAGCAGAGAGACAGGAGACTACGAGCAGTACTTC
>TRBJ1-2|.|.|TRBV28
CASSLTDRTYGYTF
TGTGCCAGCAGTTTAACAGACAGGACCTATGGCTACACCTTC